This is a list of T cell receptor beta chains from one sample in a study of beta chain features in type 1 diabetes. The method was immunoSEQ multiplex PCR; TCRdb's version includes in-frame clones alone and lacks a portion of them. The table includes around 300,000 clones, about 8% detected once. Sequencing was carried out using central memory CD4+ T cells from blood. All receptors come from a woman between 18 and 29 years old in good health. The CDR3 runs from the conserved cysteine through the conserved F or W. The D gene is left open where the match is weak. Rows give clone size only sometimes, using once, few, many, or a class for an expanded clone.

v_call,clone_size,d_call,j_call,cdr3_aa,cdr3_nt
TRBV7-9,-,TRBD2,TRBJ2-3,CASSFQRGSTDTQYF,TGTGCCAGCAGCTTTCAGCGGGGGAGCACAGATACGCAGTATTTT
TRBV7-2,few,TRBD2,TRBJ2-3,CASSFYRTSGAQDTQYF,TGTGCCAGCAGCTTTTACCGTACTAGCGGGGCACAAGATACGCAGTATTTT
TRBV10-3,-,-,TRBJ2-5,CACGKEQETQYF,TGTGCCTGCGGGAAGGAGCAAGAGACCCAGTACTTC
TRBV19,many,TRBD1,TRBJ2-7,CASSGQGSSYEQYF,TGTGCCAGTTCTGGACAGGGGTCCTCCTACGAGCAGTACTTC
TRBV28,many,TRBD1,TRBJ1-5,CASSPTGKVEPQHF,TGTGCCAGCAGCCCGACAGGGAAAGTGGAGCCCCAGCATTTT
TRBV7-8,few,-,TRBJ2-5,CASRPPTGAGLHQETQYF,TGTGCCAGCAGACCGCCGACCGGGGCAGGGCTTCACCAAGAGACCCAGTACTTC
TRBV9,-,-,TRBJ1-2,CASSARTGDYGYTF,TGTGCCAGCAGCGCCCGGACGGGGGACTATGGCTACACCTTC
TRBV7-9,many,TRBD1,TRBJ1-4,CASSVQQGAHTF,TGTGCCAGCAGCGTACAACAGGGGGCGCATACATTT
TRBV5-1,many,-,TRBJ2-3,CASSFWGRDTQYF,TGCGCCAGCAGCTTCTGGGGTAGAGATACGCAGTATTTT
TRBV19,-,TRBD2,TRBJ2-1,CASRTSGGNEQFF,TGTGCCAGTAGGACTAGCGGGGGCAATGAGCAGTTCTTC
TRBV5-6,few,-,TRBJ1-1,CASSFSGSEAFF,TGTGCCAGCAGCTTTTCAGGGTCTGAAGCTTTCTTT
TRBV29-1,few,TRBD1,TRBJ2-2,CSVGISQGTGELFF,TGCAGCGTGGGGATATCACAGGGGACCGGGGAGCTGTTTTTT
TRBV9,few,-,TRBJ2-3,CASSVRLGTDTQYF,TGTGCCAGCAGCGTAAGGTTGGGCACAGATACGCAGTATTTT
TRBV10-3,few,TRBD1,TRBJ1-5,CAISTGQGLNQPQHF,TGTGCCATCAGTACCGGACAGGGGCTAAATCAGCCCCAGCATTTT
TRBV29-1,-,-,TRBJ1-4,CSATDGNEKLFF,TGCAGCGCGACGGACGGTAATGAAAAACTGTTTTTT
TRBV7-2,many,-,TRBJ2-7,CASSFGQLYEQYF,TGTGCCAGCAGCTTTGGGCAGTTGTACGAGCAGTACTTC
TRBV7-2,few,-,TRBJ2-4,CASSLPGLAKNIQYF,TGTGCCAGCAGCTTACCGGGGCTAGCCAAAAACATTCAGTACTTC
TRBV5-1,few,TRBD1,TRBJ2-1,CASSKDRGDSNEQFF,TGCGCCAGCAGCAAAGACAGGGGGGACTCCAATGAGCAGTTCTTC
TRBV7-9,-,TRBD1,TRBJ2-7,CASSSPGQASEQYF,TGTGCCAGCAGCTCCCCAGGACAGGCTAGCGAGCAGTACTTC
TRBV14,-,-,TRBJ1-6,CASSQGHPNSPLHF,TGTGCCAGCAGCCAAGGGCACCCCAATTCACCCCTCCACTTT
TRBV4-1,-,-,TRBJ1-5,CASSQGRGSTNQPQHF,TGCGCCAGCAGCCAAGGACGAGGGTCCACCAATCAGCCCCAGCATTTT
TRBV2,few,-,TRBJ1-2,CASRGEFVGYTF,TGTGCCAGCAGAGGGGAGTTCGTAGGCTACACCTTC
TRBV7-2,-,-,TRBJ1-5,CASSFDPQGQPQHF,TGTGCCAGCAGCTTTGATCCACAGGGACAGCCCCAGCATTTT
TRBV6-5,-,-,TRBJ2-7,CASRSVSYEQYF,TGTGCCAGCAGATCCGTGTCCTACGAGCAGTACTTC
TRBV7-8,-,-,TRBJ2-2,CASSLQGPGDTGELFF,TGTGCCAGCAGCCTCCAAGGGCCAGGAGACACCGGGGAGCTGTTTTTT
TRBV7-7,few,-,TRBJ2-2,CASPGMRTGELFF,TGTGCCAGTCCAGGGATGAGGACCGGGGAGCTGTTTTTT
TRBV18,-,-,TRBJ2-3,CASSPPSDTQYF,TGTGCCAGCTCACCACCGTCAGATACGCAGTATTTT
TRBV7-2,few,-,TRBJ1-3,CASSFSYSGNTIYF,TGTGCCAGCAGCTTCTCCTACTCTGGAAACACCATATATTTT
TRBV7-2,few,TRBD1,TRBJ2-1,CASSRGRDNEQFF,TGTGCCAGCAGCAGGGGGCGCGACAATGAGCAGTTCTTC
TRBV9,-,-,TRBJ1-1,CASSEQVNTEAFF,TGTGCCAGCAGTGAACAAGTGAACACTGAAGCTTTCTTT
TRBV7-3,few,TRBD2,TRBJ2-3,CASSEFAGGLDTQYF,TGTGCCAGCAGCGAATTCGCGGGAGGGCTTGATACGCAGTATTTT
TRBV7-9,-,TRBD1,TRBJ1-1,CASSRQGNTEAFF,TGTGCCAGCAGCCGACAGGGAAACACTGAAGCTTTCTTT
TRBV6-1,few,-,TRBJ2-3,CASSSGYTDTQYF,TGTGCCAGCAGTTCCGGCTACACAGATACGCAGTATTTT
TRBV28,few,-,TRBJ1-2,CASSQTSYGYTF,TGTGCCAGCAGTCAGACATCTTACGGCTACACCTTC
TRBV7-2,few,TRBD2,TRBJ2-5,CASSDSGLGETQYF,TGTGCCAGCAGCGATAGCGGGCTGGGAGAGACCCAGTACTTC
TRBV18,-,-,TRBJ1-1,CASSPVERSAGTGVAFF,TGTGCCAGCTCACCAGTCGAGAGAAGTGCAGGGACGGGTGTAGCTTTCTTT
TRBV7-9,few,-,TRBJ1-6,CASSAPRQRSPLHF,TGTGCCAGCAGCGCGCCCCGGCAGCGGTCACCCCTCCACTTT
TRBV2,many,-,TRBJ2-2,CASSEVRHTGELFF,TGTGCCAGCAGTGAGGTCAGGCACACCGGGGAGCTGTTTTTT
TRBV7-3,few,TRBD2,TRBJ2-1,CASSLTATSGWGANYNEQFF,TGTGCCAGCAGCTTAACCGCGACTAGCGGGTGGGGGGCGAACTACAATGAGCAGTTCTTC
TRBV27,few,-,TRBJ2-4,CASSRGGGLAKNIQYF,TGTGCCAGCAGTAGGGGGGGAGGCCTAGCCAAAAACATTCAGTACTTC
TRBV5-1,few,TRBD1,TRBJ2-6,CASTQGAGANVLTF,TGCGCCAGTACACAGGGGGCTGGGGCCAACGTCCTGACTTTC
TRBV5-4,few,-,TRBJ1-3,CASSSSEGRSGNTIYF,TGTGCCAGCAGTTCCTCCGAGGGGCGAAGTGGAAACACCATATATTTT
TRBV7-2,-,-,TRBJ1-2,CASSPGVIPNYGYTF,TGTGCCAGCAGCCCCGGGGTAATTCCTAACTATGGCTACACCTTC
TRBV5-5,-,-,TRBJ2-5,CASSTPGDPRAQYF,TGTGCCAGCAGCACCCCCGGGGACCCCCGGGCCCAGTACTTC
TRBV28,many,-,TRBJ1-2,CASTPPGSLLNYGYTF,TGTGCCAGCACTCCCCCGGGGTCCCTACTTAACTATGGCTACACCTTC